This TCR beta chain comes out of a study of cytomegalovirus exposure and HLA in healthy donors. Study-wide background: Among roughly 180 million T cells, an earlier analysis found 117 million unique TCR beta sequences.

The PCR had 60 Vbeta and 13 Jbeta primers. The repertoire was sequenced with immunoSEQ multiplex PCR; TCRdb's copy has only in-frame clones and lacks some. The sample table sets out 140,000 or so clones. Per germline, CDR1 KGHSH and CDR2 LQKENI. Trimming at V came to 5 bases and at J to 4 bases, leaving 13 bases not matched to a gene. CDR3 size: 16 residues. Specimen: PBMCs. V and J are TRBV18 and TRBJ2-5; the match to TRBD1 covers 7 bases. This receptor was taken from a male donor in good health and CMV-seronegative. CDR3 protein: CASSTLGTGAGETQYF. CDR3 bases: TGTGCCAGCTCAACGCTTGGAACAGGGGCGGGAGAGACCCAGTACTTC. Full variable domain (missing parts from reference TRBV18 and TRBJ2-5): NAGVMQNPRHLVRRRGQEARLRCSPMKGHSHVYWYRQLPEEGLKFMVYLQKENIIDESGMPKERFSAEFPKEGPSILRIQQVVRGDSAAYFCASSTLGTGAGETQYFGPGTRLLVL.